This TCR beta chain was identified during a study of blood T cells in healthy people across ages. This CDR3 region has 14 residues. Per the germline V gene, CDR1 is ENHRY and CDR2 is SYGVKD. V was trimmed by 5 bases and J by 6 bases, leaving 17 bases between them. Sample-barcoded 5' priming and a J-beta primer mix drove a second PCR of roughly 6 to 12 cycles. TCRdb re-analysed the 5' RACE reads in MiXCR, keeping a single row per CDR3 protein. The repertoire holds over 700,000 distinct CDR3 sequences, around 25% seen once, with roughly a tenth in the top ten. The same sample was also studied in work on T cells of mothers and their children. As that study records: A few healthy Caucasian mothers and their six children donated.

The clonotype originates from a boy aged 5-17 years in good health. Sequencing was performed on blood. V usage is TRBV10-3 and J usage is TRBJ2-7; D perhaps matches TRBD1 (5 bases). The CDR3 nucleotides read TGTGCCATCAGTCCAGTTAGCAAAGGGGCCGAGCAGTACTTC. It translates to CAISPVSKGAEQYF.